What follows describes a single T cell receptor (beta chain). The assay was immunoSEQ multiplex PCR, and TCRdb's table has in-frame clones only and misses some. In the table there are 130,000 or so clones, around nine tenths of which are singletons. The sample comes from a study of cytomegalovirus exposure and HLA in healthy donors. The specimen sequenced was PBMCs. This sequence was found in a man aged 25-45 years in good health and CMV-seronegative.

CDR3 sequence: CASSQALGGSYNEQFF. Here the CDR3 DNA reads TGTGCCAGCAGCCAGGCCTTAGGGGGCTCCTACAATGAGCAGTTCTTC. V and J are TRBV4-2 and TRBJ2-1; D is possibly TRBD1 (6 bases). The V gene's germline CDR1 is LGHNA and CDR2 YNFKEQ. The CDR3 loop spans 16 amino acids. Trimming pared 3 bases from V and 0 bases from J, leaving 12 bases between.